This T cell receptor beta chain was sequenced for a study of blood T cells in healthy people across ages. With 8 bases removed from V and 1 base from J, the gap between germline ends came to 6 bases. The CDR3 has 11 residues. The germline gives CDR1 LNHNV, CDR2 YYDKDF (reference sequence). For this clonotype: Its antigen is as yet unknown.

A second PCR, run for about 7 to 11 cycles, used a sample-barcoded 5' primer plus a J-beta primer mix. TCRdb fed the 5' RACE reads into MiXCR, producing one record per CDR3 protein. The sample gives over a million distinct CDR3 sequences, less than 45% of which show up once; just over 4% is in the top ten. Study results and limitations: Diversity figures based on one million T cells were deemed too low.

The material sequenced was blood. This TCR was recovered from a woman aged 18-29 years in good health. The V call is TRBV15, the J call TRBJ2-7, with unresolved D. The CDR3 bases are TGTGCCACCGAGGATTCCTACGAGCAGTACTTC. Encoded protein: CATEDSYEQYF.